This T cell receptor beta chain was profiled in a study of blood T cell repertoires in COVID-19. In terms of age and location, participants ranged from about 18 to 95 years and lived in approximately 24 US areas. Participants were placed into cohorts based on the clinical history they reported. TCRdb's copy holds only in-frame clones and misses some; the assay was immunoSEQ multiplex PCR. The top ten clones hold roughly 5.3% of a sample with 250,000 to 400,000 clones, 89% of them seen once. Per germline, CDR1 MNHNY and CDR2 SVGAGI (reference sequence). The germline V and J ends were trimmed by 5 bases and 0 bases, with 11 bases remaining between them. The length of the CDR3 is 15 residues.

The TCR was taken from a man aged 55-75 years who had recovered from COVID-19. The genes are TRBV6-6 and TRBJ2-1, with D uncertain. The sample consisted of PBMCs or T cells enriched from blood (not recorded which). The DNA of the CDR3 is TGTGCCAGCAGTCGACTCTCTAGCTCCTACAATGAGCAGTTCTTC. Translated, it gives CASSRLSSSYNEQFF.